This paragraph reports one T cell receptor (beta chain). Its antigen remains unidentified. This sample was taken from a study of monozygotic twins with cystic fibrosis. Whole-study findings and limits: Shared CDR3 numbers were not associated with age, concordance or severity. Low clonality (median around 0.009) suggested a mostly naive repertoire. Co-twins had the most similar V usage for 13 of 16 pairs, J for 8.

Repertoires were generated with immunoSEQ multiplex PCR, while TCRdb's copy carries only in-frame clones and drops some. The table lists 30,000 or so clones, just over 65% of them singletons. The V gene end was trimmed by 3 bases and the J gene end by 4 bases; junction bases not matched to a gene: 7. CDR3 length: 15 residues. Germline CDR1 and CDR2: SGHRS and YFSETQ. The sample was blood. The rearrangement links TRBV5-1 to TRBJ1-1; 9 nucleotides agree with TRBD1. The TCR originated in a girl aged 5 to 17 with cystic fibrosis. The CDR3 loop is CASSSQGARSTEAFF. The CDR3 DNA sequence: TGCGCCAGCAGCTCACAGGGGGCGCGGAGCACTGAAGCTTTCTTT. Combining the CDR3 with reference TRBV5-1 and TRBJ1-1 gives the whole variable domain KAGVTQTPRYLIKTRGQQVTLSCSPISGHRSVSWYQQTPGQGLQFLFEYFSETQRNKGNFPGRFSGRQFSNSRSEMNVSTLELGDSALYLCASSSQGARSTEAFFGQGTRLTVV.